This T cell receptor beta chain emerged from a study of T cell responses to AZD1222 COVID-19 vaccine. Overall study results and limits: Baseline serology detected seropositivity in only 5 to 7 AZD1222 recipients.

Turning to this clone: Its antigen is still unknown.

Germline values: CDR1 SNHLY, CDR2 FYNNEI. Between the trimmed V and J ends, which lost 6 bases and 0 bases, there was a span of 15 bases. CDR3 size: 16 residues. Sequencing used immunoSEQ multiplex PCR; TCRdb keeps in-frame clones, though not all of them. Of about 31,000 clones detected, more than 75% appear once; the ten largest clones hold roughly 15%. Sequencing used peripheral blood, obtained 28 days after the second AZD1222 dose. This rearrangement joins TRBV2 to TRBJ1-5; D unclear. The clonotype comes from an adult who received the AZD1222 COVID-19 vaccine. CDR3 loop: CASSPRSGSSNQPQHF. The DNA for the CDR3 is TGTGCCAGCAGCCCGAGGTCCGGGAGTAGCAATCAGCCCCAGCATTTT.